This TCR beta chain was obtained from a study of control samples from healthy donors and cancer patients. The CDR3 is 17 amino acids. Trimming shortened V by 4 bases and J by 2 bases, and 19 bases separated the two germline ends. Looked up from germline, CDR1 is MGHDK and CDR2 is SYGVNS. The repertoire was sequenced with immunoSEQ multiplex PCR; TCRdb's copy has only in-frame clones and lacks some. In the table there are 57,000 or so clones, around 90% of which are singletons. The sequenced sample was PBMCs. The clonotype originates from a man aged 55 to 70 with colorectal cancer. The J gene is TRBJ2-3, the V gene TRBV25-1, with D perhaps TRBD2 (7 bases). CDR3 coding DNA: TGTGCCAGCAGTGGAGGGGGAGGGACTACCTTCACAGATACGCAGTATTTT. Translation gives CASSGGGGTTFTDTQYF.